These 6 T cell receptor beta chains were all obtained from the same sample, sequenced in a study of blood T cell repertoires in COVID-19. The method was immunoSEQ multiplex PCR; TCRdb's version includes in-frame clones alone and lacks a portion of them. Seen here are roughly 230,000 clones, about 83% observed once, and the top ten hold more than 5.5%. Sequencing was done on a sample of peripheral blood. Source of these receptors: a human donor in a cohort sampled during active COVID-19.

This clone was observed a single time. The chain combines TRBV11-2 with TRBJ1-2; 9 bases line up with TRBD1. J lost 6 bases, V lost 1 base, and 3 bases had no gene match. There are 14 residues in the CDR3. Germline V CDR1 and CDR2: SGHAT, FQNNGV. CDR3 nucleotides: TGTGCCAGCAGCTTAGGCTGGACAGGGGATGGCTACACCTTC. Residues: CASSLGWTGDGYTF.

The V and J genes are TRBV28 and TRBJ1-6, with D perhaps matching TRBD1 (6 bases). Looked up from germline, CDR1 is MDHEN and CDR2 is SYDVKM. The CDR3 consists of 15 residues. V was trimmed by 6 bases and J by 7 bases, leaving 16 bases between them. The CDR3 reads CASSLSGQGNSPLHF. CDR3 in DNA: TGTGCCAGCAGCCTCTCGGGACAAGGAAATTCACCCCTCCACTTT.

V usage is TRBV11-1 and J usage is TRBJ2-5; tentative D call: TRBD2 (6 bases). Germline-derived CDR1 and CDR2 are SGHAT and FQDESV (reference sequence). The V end lost 5 bases, the J end lost 9 bases, and 10 bases lay between the germline ends. CDR3 length: 11 residues. CDR3 bases: TGTGCCAGCAGCCCCGGGGGAGCCCAGTACTTC. Its translation: CASSPGGAQYF.

The genes are TRBV7-9 and TRBJ1-4; D is unclear. CDR3 length: 15 residues. Germline loops: CDR1 SEHNR, CDR2 FQNEAQ (reference sequence). Trimming pared 1 base from V and 7 bases from J, leaving 13 bases between. This chain's CDR3 is CASSLVAGGGEKLFF. The CDR3 DNA follows: TGTGCCAGCAGCTTAGTAGCAGGAGGCGGTGAAAAACTGTTTTTT.

The V call is TRBV11-3, the J call TRBJ2-6; weak D call: TRBD2 (5 bases). Trimming cost V 3 bases and J 3 bases, with 9 bases left between them. CDR1 and CDR2 from the germline V gene are SGHNT and YENEEA. The CDR3 covers 15 residues. This CDR3 is CASSFGVDGANVLTF. The DNA for the CDR3 is TGTGCCAGCAGCTTCGGGGTGGATGGGGCCAACGTCCTGACTTTC.

V is TRBV5-6 and J is TRBJ1-5; D remains ambiguous. Per the germline V gene, CDR1 is SGHDT and CDR2 is YYEEEE. Trimming took off 4 bases at V and 3 bases at J, with 11 bases between the two ends. This CDR3 contains 14 residues. The CDR3 loop reads CASSRLPSNQPQHF. The CDR3 DNA is TGTGCCAGCAGCCGGTTACCCTCCAATCAGCCCCAGCATTTT. Full variable domain (rest looked up from reference TRBV5-6 and TRBJ1-5): DAGVTQSPTHLIKTRGQQVTLRCSPKSGHDTVSWYQQALGQGPQFIFQYYEEEERQRGNFPDRFSGHQFPNYSSELNVNALLLGDSALYLCASSRLPSNQPQHFGDGTRLSIL.